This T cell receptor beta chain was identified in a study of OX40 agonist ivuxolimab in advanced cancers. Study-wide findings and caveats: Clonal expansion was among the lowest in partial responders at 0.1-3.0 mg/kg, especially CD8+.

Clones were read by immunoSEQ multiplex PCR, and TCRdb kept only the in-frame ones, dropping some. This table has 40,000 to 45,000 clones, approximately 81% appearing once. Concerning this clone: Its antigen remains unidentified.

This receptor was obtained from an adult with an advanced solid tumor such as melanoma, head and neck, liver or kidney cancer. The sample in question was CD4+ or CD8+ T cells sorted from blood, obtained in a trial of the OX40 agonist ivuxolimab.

The CDR3 nucleotides read TGTGCCAGCAGCTTAGGTTCCGGGAGCGAGCAGTACTTC. Translating gives CASSLGSGSEQYF. The chain employs TRBV7-2 and TRBJ2-7; TRBD2 is a possible D gene (6 bases). The CDR3 is 13 residues long. CDR1 and CDR2 (germline): SGHTA, FQGNSA. Between the trimmed V and J ends, which lost 1 base and 6 bases, there was a span of 10 bases. Filled out from reference TRBV7-2 and TRBJ2-7, the complete variable domain reads GAGVSQSPSNKVTEKGKDVELRCDPISGHTALYWYRQSLGQGLEFLIYFQGNSAPDKSGLPSDRFSAERTGGSVSTLTIQRTQQEDSAVYLCASSLGSGSEQYFGPGTRLTVT.